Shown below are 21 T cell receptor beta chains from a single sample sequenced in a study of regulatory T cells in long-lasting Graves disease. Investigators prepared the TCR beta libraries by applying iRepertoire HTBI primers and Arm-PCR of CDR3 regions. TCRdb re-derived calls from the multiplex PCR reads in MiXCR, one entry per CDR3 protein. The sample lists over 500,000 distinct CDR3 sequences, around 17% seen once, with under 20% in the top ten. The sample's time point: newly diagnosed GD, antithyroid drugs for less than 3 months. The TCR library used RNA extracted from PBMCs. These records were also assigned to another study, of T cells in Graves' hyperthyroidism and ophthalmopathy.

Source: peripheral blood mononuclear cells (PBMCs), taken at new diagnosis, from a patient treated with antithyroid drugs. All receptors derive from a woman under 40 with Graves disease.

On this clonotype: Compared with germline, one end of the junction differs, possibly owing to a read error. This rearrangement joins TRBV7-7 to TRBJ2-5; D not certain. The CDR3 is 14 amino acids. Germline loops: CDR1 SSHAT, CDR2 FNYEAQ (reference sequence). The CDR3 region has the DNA TGTGCTAGCAGCTTGGGTCGCTTTCAAGAGACCCAGTACTTC. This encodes CASSLGRFQETQYF. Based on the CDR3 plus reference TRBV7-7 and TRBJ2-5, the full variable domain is GAGVSQSPRYKVTKRGQDVTLRCDPISSHATLYWYQQALGQGPEFLTYFNYEAQPDKSGLPSDRFSAERPEGSISTLTIQRTEQRDSAMYRCASSLGRFQETQYFGPGTRLLVL.

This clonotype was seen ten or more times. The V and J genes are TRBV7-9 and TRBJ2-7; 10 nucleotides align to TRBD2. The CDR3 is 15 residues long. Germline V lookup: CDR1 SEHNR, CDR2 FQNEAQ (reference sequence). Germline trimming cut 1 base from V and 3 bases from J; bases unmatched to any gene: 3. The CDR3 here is CASSLETSGNYEQYF. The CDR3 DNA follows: TGTGCCAGCAGCTTAGAAACTAGCGGGAACTACGAGCAGTACTTC.

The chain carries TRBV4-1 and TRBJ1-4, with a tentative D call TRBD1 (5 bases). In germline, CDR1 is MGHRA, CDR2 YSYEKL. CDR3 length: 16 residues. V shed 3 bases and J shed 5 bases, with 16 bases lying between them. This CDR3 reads CASSQGPGPSNEKLFF. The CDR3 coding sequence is TGCGCCAGCAGCCAGGGACCGGGACCGAGCAATGAAAAACTGTTTTTT.

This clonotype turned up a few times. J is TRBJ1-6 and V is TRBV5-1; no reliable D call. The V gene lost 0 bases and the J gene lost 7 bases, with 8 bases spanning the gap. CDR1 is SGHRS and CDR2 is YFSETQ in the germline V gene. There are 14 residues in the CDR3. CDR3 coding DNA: TGCGCCAGCAGCTTGGGCGGATTGAATTCACCCCTCCACTTT. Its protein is CASSLGGLNSPLHF.

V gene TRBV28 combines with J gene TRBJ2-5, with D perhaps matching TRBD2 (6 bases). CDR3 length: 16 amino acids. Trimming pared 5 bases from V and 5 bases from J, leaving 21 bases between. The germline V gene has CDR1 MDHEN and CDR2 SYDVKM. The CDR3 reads CASSIFPPGTGETQYF. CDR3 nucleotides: TGTGCCAGCAGTATCTTTCCACCCGGGACTGGGGAGACCCAGTACTTC.

The CDR3 DNA follows: TGTGCCAGCAGGGCCGACGGGGCCACTCTTTACAATGAGCAGTTCTTC. Protein: CASRADGATLYNEQFF. The chain is built from TRBV28 and TRBJ2-1; D assignment may be TRBD1 or TRBD2 (5 bases each). CDR3 size: 16 residues. Trimming took 6 bases from V and 4 from J, leaving 19 bases between them. CDR1 and CDR2 from the germline V gene are MDHEN and SYDVKM.

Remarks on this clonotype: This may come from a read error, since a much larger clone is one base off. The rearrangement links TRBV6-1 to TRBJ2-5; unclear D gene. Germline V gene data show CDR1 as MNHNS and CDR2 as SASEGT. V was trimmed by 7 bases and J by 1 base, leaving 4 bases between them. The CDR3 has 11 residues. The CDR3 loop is CASTAQETQYF. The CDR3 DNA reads TGTGCCAGCACAGCCCAAGAGACCCAGTACTTC.

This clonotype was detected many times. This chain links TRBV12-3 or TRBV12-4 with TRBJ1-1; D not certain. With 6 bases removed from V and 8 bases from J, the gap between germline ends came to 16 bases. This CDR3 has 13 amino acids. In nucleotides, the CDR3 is TGTGCCAGCAGCTTGACAAGCGCCGCCGAAGCTTTCTTT. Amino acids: CASSLTSAAEAFF.

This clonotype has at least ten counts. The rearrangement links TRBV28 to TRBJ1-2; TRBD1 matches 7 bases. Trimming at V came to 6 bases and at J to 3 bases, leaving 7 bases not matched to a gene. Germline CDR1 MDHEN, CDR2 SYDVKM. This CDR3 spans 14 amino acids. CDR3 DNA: TGTGCCAGCAGGGAGCCAGGGGGAGACTATGGCTACACCTTC. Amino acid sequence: CASREPGGDYGYTF.

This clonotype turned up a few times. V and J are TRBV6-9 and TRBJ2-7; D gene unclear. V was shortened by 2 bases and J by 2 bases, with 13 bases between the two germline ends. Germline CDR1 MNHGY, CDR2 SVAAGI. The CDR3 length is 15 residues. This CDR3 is CASSYGEYVAYEQYF. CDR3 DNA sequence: TGTGCCAGCAGTTATGGGGAATACGTGGCCTACGAGCAGTACTTC.

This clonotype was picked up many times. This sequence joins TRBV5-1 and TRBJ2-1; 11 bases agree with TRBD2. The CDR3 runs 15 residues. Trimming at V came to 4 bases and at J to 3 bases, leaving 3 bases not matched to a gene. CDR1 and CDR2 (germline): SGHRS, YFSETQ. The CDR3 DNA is TGCGCCAGCAGCGACGGGACTAGCGGCTACAATGAGCAGTTCTTC. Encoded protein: CASSDGTSGYNEQFF.

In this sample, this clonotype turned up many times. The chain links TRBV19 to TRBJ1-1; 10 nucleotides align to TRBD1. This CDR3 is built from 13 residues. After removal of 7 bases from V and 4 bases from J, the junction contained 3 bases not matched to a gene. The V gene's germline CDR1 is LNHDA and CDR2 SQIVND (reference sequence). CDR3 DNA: TGTGCCAGTACCGGGACAGGGGTCACTGAAGCTTTCTTT. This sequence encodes CASTGTGVTEAFF.

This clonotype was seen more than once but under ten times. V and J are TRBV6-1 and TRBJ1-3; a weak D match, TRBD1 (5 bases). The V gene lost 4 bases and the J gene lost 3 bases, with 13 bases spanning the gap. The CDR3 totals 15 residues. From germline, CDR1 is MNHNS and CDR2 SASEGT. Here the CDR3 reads CASSVGAHDGNTIYF. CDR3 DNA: TGTGCCAGCAGTGTAGGGGCTCATGATGGAAACACCATATATTTT.

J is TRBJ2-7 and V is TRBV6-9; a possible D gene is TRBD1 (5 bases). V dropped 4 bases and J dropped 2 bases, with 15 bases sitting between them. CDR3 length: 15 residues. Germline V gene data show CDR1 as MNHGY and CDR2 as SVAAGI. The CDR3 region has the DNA TGTGCCAGCAGTTGGTGGGCAGCACAGGCCTACGAGCAGTACTTC. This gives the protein CASSWWAAQAYEQYF.

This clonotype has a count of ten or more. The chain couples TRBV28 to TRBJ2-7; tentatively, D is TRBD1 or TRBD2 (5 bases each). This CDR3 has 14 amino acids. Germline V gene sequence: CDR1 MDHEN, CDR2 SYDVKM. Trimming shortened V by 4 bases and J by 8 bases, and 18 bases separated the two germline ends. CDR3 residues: CASSSGTSPGQQYF. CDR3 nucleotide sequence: TGTGCCAGCAGTTCCGGGACCTCACCAGGTCAGCAGTACTTC.

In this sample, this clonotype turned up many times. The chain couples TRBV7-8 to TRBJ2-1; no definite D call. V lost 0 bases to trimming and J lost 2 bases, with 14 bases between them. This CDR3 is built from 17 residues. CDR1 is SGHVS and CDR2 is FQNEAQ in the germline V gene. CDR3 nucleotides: TGTGCCAGCAGCTTAGCACGCCACACTGGAGCCTACAATGAGCAGTTCTTC. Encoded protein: CASSLARHTGAYNEQFF.

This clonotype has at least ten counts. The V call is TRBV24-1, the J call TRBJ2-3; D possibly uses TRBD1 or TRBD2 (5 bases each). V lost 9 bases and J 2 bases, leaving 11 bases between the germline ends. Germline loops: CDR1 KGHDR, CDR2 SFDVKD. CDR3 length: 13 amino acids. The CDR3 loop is CATHGTDTDTQYF. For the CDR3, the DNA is TGTGCCACCCACGGGACGGACACAGATACGCAGTATTTT.

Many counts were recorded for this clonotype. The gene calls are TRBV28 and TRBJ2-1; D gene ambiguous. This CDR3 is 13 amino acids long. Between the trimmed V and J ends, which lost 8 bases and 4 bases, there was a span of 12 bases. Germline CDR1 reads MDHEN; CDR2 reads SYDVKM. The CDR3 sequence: CASRLGSYNEQFF. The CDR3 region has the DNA TGTGCCAGCCGGCTGGGCTCTTACAATGAGCAGTTCTTC.

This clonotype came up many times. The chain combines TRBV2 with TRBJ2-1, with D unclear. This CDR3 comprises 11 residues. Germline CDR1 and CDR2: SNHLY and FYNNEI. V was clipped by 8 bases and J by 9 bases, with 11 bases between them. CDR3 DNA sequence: TGTGCCAGCTACGGTCGGCGTGAGCAGTTCTTC. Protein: CASYGRREQFF.

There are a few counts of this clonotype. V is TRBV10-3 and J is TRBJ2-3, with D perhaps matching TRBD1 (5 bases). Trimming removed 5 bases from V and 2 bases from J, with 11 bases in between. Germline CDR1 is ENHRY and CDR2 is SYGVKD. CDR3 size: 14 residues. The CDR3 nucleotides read TGTGCCATCAGTATGACAGACCCCACAGATACGCAGTATTTT. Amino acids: CAISMTDPTDTQYF.

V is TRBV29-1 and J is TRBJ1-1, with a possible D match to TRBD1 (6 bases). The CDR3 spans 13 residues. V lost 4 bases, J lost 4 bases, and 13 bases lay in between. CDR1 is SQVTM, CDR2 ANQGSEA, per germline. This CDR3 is CSVGYGGGTEAFF. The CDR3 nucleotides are TGCAGCGTTGGGTACGGAGGGGGCACTGAAGCTTTCTTT.